The present T cell receptor (beta chain) was sequenced within a study of blood T cell repertoires in COVID-19. The CDR3 spans 15 residues. The V and J ends lost 0 bases and 4 bases respectively, with 14 bases between them. CDR1 and CDR2 from the germline V gene are SGHNT and YYREEE (reference sequence). Original methodology: Amplification of reference gene primers provided the estimated nucleated cell counts. Profiling relied on immunoSEQ multiplex PCR, and the TCRdb table lists in-frame clones only, not all of them. The V and J calls and clone size were taken over from that table, and D and trimming were inferred from the DNA. This table has roughly 250,000 clones, around 90% appearing once.

This chain uses TRBV5-4 with TRBJ2-7; D call uncertain. Source material: PBMCs or T cells enriched from blood (not recorded which). This receptor was taken from a woman between 25 and 40 years old with acute COVID-19. The DNA of the CDR3 is TGTGCCAGCAGCTTGGGAGGCGCAGAGAGGTACGAGCAGTACTTC. Protein: CASSLGGAERYEQYF.